The clone carrying this T cell receptor (beta chain) was recorded once. The V and J ends lost 5 bases and 3 bases, in that order; junction bases with no gene match: 10. CDR1 WSHSY and CDR2 SAAADI come from the germline V gene. This CDR3 has 16 amino acids. The entry originates in a study of blood T cell repertoires in COVID-19. The wider study: PBMCs, B-cell-depleted T cells, or T cells were the source of the cDNA or gDNA that made up the material.

TCRdb's table, derived via immunoSEQ multiplex PCR, lists solely in-frame clones and lacks some. The table records hundreds of thousands of clones, over 85% of them present only once. V gene TRBV10-2 combines with J gene TRBJ2-7, with 10 bases identical to TRBD1. Sequenced: peripheral blood. This receptor was taken from a woman aged 25-40 years with COVID-19, enrolled during active disease. The CDR3 DNA is TGCGCCAGCAGTCATAAATGGACAGGGGGATGCTACGAGCAGTACTTC. Its translation: CASSHKWTGGCYEQYF.